One sample yielded the 3 T cell receptor beta chains listed below, sequenced in a study of T cells in Graves' hyperthyroidism and ophthalmopathy (dated by TCRdb to the late 2010s). Libraries were prepared through multiplex PCR. Reads for this sample came from an Illumina HiSeq 2000. The TCR beta CDR3 regions were amplified from RNA transcripts. A first-round RT-PCR of the TCR CDR3 used the HTBI primer set with the Qiagen OneStep RT-PCR kit. In TCRdb, the public reads were trimmed at Q25 with fastp and aligned with MiXCR, with productive beta chains retained. Entries are consolidated by CDR3 protein sequence, retaining the most common genes and DNA. In all, the sample holds 750,000 to 950,000 distinct CDR3 sequences, and about two fifths of those were seen once. Together, the top ten hold 8.9% of the sample. Sequenced sample: blood. The origin of the receptors is a man between 18 and 35 years old with Graves' hyperthyroidism.

The rearrangement joins TRBV12-3 or TRBV12-4 to TRBJ2-7, with unresolved D. V lost 5 bases, J lost 4 bases, and 9 bases lay in between. CDR3 length: 12 residues. The CDR3 here is CASSPGKYEQYF. The CDR3 DNA is TGTGCCAGCAGTCCTGGGAAATACGAGCAGTACTTC.

As concerns this clonotype: An end of the junction does not agree with germline; a read error may underlie this. The chain has TRBV20-1 and TRBJ1-1; tentatively, D is TRBD1 (5 bases). The CDR3 totals 15 residues. Germline CDR1 and CDR2: DFQATT and SNEGSKA (reference sequence). The CDR3 region is CAWTLNRDVSTEAFF. CDR3 in DNA: TGTGCCTGGACCCTCAACCGGGACGTCAGCACTGAAGCTTTCTTT.

The chain carries TRBV9 and TRBJ2-5; 8 bases align to TRBD1. J was trimmed by 5 bases and V by 1 base; bases with no gene match: 4. Per the germline V gene, CDR1 is SGDLS and CDR2 is YYNGEE. The CDR3 covers 14 residues. The CDR3 protein is CASSVLPGGETQYF. CDR3 coding DNA: TGTGCCAGCAGCGTACTCCCAGGGGGCGAGACCCAGTACTTC.